The clone carrying this TCR beta chain has a count of ten or more. Its specificity is not known. This entry belongs to a study of neurological immune-mediated disorders. Blood bank volunteers in Maryland, USA, served as healthy controls. With 10-nucleotide random UMIs included, cDNA was synthesized by 5'RACE. TCRdb itself ran the 5' RACE reads through MiXCR, one entry per CDR3 protein. Found here are about 38,000 distinct CDR3 sequences, 7% to 8.5% of them singletons; the top ten hold approximately 5.3%. Findings of the study overall: Expanded clones shared no CDR3 amino acid sequences across subjects, suggesting private repertoires in all groups. HTLV-1-associated myelopathy had the most TCR clonal expansion, whereas multiple sclerosis had the least (lower than in healthy controls).

The CDR3 extends over 16 amino acids. V gave up 1 base and J gave up 5 bases; unmatched junction bases: 10. Germline values: CDR1 SGHVS, CDR2 FQNEAQ. The clonotype originates from a man in his forties or fifties in good health. Sequencing was carried out using CD4+ T cells from blood. J is TRBJ1-2 and V is TRBV7-8; 7 bases line up with TRBD1. The CDR3 here is CASSLVPLTGRYGYTF. The DNA for the CDR3 is TGTGCCAGCAGCTTAGTCCCCCTGACAGGGAGGTATGGCTACACCTTC.